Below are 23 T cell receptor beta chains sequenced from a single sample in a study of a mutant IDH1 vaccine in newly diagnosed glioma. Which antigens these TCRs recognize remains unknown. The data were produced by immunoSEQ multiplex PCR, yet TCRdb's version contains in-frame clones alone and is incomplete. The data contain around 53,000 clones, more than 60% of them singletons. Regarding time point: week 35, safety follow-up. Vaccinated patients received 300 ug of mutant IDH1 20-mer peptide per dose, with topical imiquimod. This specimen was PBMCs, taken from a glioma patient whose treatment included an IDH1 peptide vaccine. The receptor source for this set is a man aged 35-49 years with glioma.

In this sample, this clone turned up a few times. The CDR3 protein is CASSYIGGVSRYEQYF. CDR3 nucleotide sequence: TGTGCCAGCAGTTACATAGGGGGAGTGTCTCGGTACGAGCAGTACTTC. The rearrangement joins TRBV6-5 to TRBJ2-7; D is possibly TRBD1 (6 bases). Trimming pared 2 bases from V and 4 bases from J, leaving 18 bases between. This CDR3 comprises 16 residues. Germline V gene data show CDR1 as MNHEY and CDR2 as SVGAGI.

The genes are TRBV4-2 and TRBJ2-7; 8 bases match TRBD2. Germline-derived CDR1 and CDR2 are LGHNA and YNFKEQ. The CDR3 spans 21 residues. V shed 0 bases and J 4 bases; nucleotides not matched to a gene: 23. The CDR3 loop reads CASSQDRGVWGLAGGGYEQYF. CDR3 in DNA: TGTGCCAGCAGCCAAGATCGGGGGGTTTGGGGGCTAGCGGGCGGCGGGTACGAGCAGTACTTC.

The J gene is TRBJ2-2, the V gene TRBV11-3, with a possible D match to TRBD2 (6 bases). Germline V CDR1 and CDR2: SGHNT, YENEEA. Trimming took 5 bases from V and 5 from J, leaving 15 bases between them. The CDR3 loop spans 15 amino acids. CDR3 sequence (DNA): TGTGCCAGCAGCCTCGGCGGGATGGGAACCGGGGAGCTGTTTTTT. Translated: CASSLGGMGTGELFF.

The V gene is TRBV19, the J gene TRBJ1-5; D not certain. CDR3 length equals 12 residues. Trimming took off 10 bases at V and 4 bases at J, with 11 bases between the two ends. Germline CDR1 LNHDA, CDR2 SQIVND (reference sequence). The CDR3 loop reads CATKRANQPQHF. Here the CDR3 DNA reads TGTGCCACCAAGCGGGCTAATCAGCCCCAGCATTTT.

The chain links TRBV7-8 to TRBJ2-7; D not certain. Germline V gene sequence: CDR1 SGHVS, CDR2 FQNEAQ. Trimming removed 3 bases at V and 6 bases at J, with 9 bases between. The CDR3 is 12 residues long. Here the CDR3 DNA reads TGTGCCAGCAGCTTGAGGCTTACCGAGCAGTACTTC. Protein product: CASSLRLTEQYF. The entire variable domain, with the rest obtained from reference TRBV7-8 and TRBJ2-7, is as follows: GAGVSQSPRYKVAKRGQDVALRCDPISGHVSLFWYQQALGQGPEFLTYFQNEAQLDKSGLPSDRFFAERPEGSVSTLKIQRTQQEDSAVYLCASSLRLTEQYFGPGTRLTVT.

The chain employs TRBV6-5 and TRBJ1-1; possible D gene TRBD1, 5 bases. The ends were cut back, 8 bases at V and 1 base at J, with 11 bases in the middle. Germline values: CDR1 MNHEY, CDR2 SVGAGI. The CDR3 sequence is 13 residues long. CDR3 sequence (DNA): TGTGCCAGCGGGGGAGGGAAGAACACTGAAGCTTTCTTT. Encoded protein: CASGGGKNTEAFF.

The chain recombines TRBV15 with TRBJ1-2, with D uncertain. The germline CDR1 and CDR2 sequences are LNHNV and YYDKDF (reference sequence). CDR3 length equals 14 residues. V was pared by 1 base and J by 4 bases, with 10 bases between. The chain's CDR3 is CATSRGDAAYGYTF. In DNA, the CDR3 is TGTGCCACCAGCAGAGGTGACGCCGCCTATGGCTACACCTTC.

CDR3 region: CASSLEGAATEAFF. Written as DNA, the CDR3 is TGCGCCAGCAGCTTGGAGGGGGCCGCCACTGAAGCTTTCTTT. The V call is TRBV5-1, the J call TRBJ1-1, with 7 bases aligning to TRBD1. Germline V gene lookup returns CDR1 SGHRS and CDR2 YFSETQ. CDR3 length: 14 residues. V lost 0 bases and J lost 4; bases outside the gene matches: 3.

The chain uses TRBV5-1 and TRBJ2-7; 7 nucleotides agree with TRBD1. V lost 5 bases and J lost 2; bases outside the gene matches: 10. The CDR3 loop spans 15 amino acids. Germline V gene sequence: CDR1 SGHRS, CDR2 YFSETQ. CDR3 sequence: CASRPRTGDPYEQYF. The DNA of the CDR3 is TGCGCCAGCAGGCCACGTACAGGGGACCCCTACGAGCAGTACTTC. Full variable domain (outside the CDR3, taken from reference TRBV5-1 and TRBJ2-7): KAGVTQTPRYLIKTRGQQVTLSCSPISGHRSVSWYQQTPGQGLQFLFEYFSETQRNKGNFPGRFSGRQFSNSRSEMNVSTLELGDSALYLCASRPRTGDPYEQYFGPGTRLTVT.

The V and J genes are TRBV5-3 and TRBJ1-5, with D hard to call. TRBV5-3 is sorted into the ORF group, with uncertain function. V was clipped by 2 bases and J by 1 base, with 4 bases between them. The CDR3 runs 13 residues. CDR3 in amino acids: CARSFRSNQPQHF. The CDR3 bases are TGTGCCAGAAGCTTTAGGAGCAATCAGCCCCAGCATTTT.

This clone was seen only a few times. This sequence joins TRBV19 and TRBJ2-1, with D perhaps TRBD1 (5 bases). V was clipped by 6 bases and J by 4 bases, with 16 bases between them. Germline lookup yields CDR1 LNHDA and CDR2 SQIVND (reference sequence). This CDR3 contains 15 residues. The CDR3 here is CASSRKGSTYNEQFF. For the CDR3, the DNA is TGTGCCAGTAGCAGGAAGGGGTCTACTTACAATGAGCAGTTCTTC.

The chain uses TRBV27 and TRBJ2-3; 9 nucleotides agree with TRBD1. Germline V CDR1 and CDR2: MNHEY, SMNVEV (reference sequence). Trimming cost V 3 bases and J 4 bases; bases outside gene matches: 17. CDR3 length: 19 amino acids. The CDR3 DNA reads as TGTGCCAGCAGTTTGGCGCTTGGCCTTAACCGGGACAGGGCAGATACGCAGTATTTT. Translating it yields CASSLALGLNRDRADTQYF.

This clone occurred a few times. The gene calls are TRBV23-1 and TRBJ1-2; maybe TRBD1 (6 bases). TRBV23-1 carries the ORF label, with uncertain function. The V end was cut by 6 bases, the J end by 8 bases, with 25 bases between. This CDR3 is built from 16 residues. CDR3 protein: CASSREMARQEGGYTF. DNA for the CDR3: TGCGCCAGCAGCCGAGAAATGGCCCGACAGGAAGGCGGCTACACCTTC.

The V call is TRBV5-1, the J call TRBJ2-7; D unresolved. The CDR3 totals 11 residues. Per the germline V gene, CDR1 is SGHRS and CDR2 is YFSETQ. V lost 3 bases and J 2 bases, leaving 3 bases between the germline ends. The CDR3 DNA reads TGCGCCAGCAGCTCCGCCTACGAGCAGTACTTC. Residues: CASSSAYEQYF.

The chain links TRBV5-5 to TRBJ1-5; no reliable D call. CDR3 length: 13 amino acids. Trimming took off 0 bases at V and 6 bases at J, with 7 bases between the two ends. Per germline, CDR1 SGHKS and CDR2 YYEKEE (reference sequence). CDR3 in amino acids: CASSLALAQPQHF. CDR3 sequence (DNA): TGTGCCAGCAGCTTGGCCCTGGCTCAGCCCCAGCATTTT.

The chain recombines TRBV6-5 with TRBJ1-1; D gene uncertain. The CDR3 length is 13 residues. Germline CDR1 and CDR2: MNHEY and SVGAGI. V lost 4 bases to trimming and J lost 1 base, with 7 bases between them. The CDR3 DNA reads TGTGCCAGCAGTTTGACGGGGAACACTGAAGCTTTCTTT. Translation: CASSLTGNTEAFF.

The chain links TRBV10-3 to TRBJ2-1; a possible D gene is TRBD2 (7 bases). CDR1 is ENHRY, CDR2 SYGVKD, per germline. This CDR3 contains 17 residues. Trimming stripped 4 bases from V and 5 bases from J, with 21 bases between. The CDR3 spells CAISARLWGGTNNEQFF. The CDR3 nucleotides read TGTGCCATCAGTGCCCGACTTTGGGGGGGGACAAACAATGAGCAGTTCTTC.

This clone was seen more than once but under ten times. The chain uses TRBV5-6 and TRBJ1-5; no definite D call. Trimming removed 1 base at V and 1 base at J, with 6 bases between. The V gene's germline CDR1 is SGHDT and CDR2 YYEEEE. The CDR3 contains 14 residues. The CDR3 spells CASSLFLSNQPQHF. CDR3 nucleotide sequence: TGTGCCAGCAGCTTGTTTCTGAGCAATCAGCCCCAGCATTTT.

CDR3 in amino acids: CASSVTGTVPGIQYF. The CDR3 DNA follows: TGTGCCAGCAGTGTGACGGGGACTGTCCCTGGCATTCAGTACTTC. V is TRBV6-1 and J is TRBJ2-4, with a tentative D call TRBD2 (6 bases). Germline V gene sequence: CDR1 MNHNS, CDR2 SASEGT. The ends were cut back, 4 bases at V and 9 bases at J, with 19 bases in the middle. The CDR3 contains 15 residues.

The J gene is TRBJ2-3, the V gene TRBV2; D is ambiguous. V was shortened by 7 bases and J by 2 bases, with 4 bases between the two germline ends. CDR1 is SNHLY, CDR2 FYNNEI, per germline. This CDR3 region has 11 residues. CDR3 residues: CASTLTDTQYF. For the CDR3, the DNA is TGTGCCAGCACCCTCACAGATACGCAGTATTTT.

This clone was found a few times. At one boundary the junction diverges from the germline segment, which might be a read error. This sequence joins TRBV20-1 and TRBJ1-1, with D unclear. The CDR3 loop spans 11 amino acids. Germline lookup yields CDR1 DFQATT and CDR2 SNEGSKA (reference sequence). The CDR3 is CSARDARRRIF. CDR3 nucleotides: TGCAGTGCTAGAGATGCCCGACGCAGGATTTTT.

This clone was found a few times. The CDR3 loop reads CASSSNRDRLYTEAFF. In DNA form, the CDR3 reads TGTGCCAGCAGCTCCAACCGGGACAGGCTGTACACTGAAGCTTTCTTT. J is TRBJ1-1 and V is TRBV9; 8 bases align to TRBD1. With 4 bases clipped from V and 3 bases from J, the junction kept 11 bases outside the gene matches. Germline CDR1 SGDLS, CDR2 YYNGEE. The length of the CDR3 is 16 residues.

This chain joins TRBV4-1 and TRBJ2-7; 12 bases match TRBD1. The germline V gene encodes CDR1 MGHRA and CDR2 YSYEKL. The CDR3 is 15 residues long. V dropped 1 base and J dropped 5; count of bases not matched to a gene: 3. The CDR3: CASSQVGTGGDEQYF. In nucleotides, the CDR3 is TGCGCCAGCAGCCAAGTTGGGACAGGGGGCGACGAGCAGTACTTC.